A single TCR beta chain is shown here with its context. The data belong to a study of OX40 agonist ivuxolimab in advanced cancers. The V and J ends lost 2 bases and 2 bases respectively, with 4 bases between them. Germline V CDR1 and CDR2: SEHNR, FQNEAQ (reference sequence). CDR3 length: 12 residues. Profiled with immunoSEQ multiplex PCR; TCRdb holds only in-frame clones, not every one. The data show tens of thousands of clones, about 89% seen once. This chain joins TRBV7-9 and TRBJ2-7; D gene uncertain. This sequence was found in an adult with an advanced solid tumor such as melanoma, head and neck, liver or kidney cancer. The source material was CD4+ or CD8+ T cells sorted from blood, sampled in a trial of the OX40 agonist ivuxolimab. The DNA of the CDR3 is TGTGCCAGCAGCTTAACAGCCTACGAGCAGTACTTC. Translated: CASSLTAYEQYF.